What follows are 18 T cell receptor beta chains derived from one specimen sequenced in a study of T-cell memory formation after mild COVID-19. TCRdb reprocessed the 5' RACE reads with MiXCR, giving one entry per CDR3 protein. Among roughly 450,000 distinct CDR3 sequences listed, under 20% were seen once. The sequencing input was PBMCs or a T cell subset sorted from them (not recorded which). The receptor set was obtained from a man aged 18 to 29 who had mild COVID-19 (a few samples of this study predate the infection). Cell type and time point are not known.

This clonotype was found a few times. The rearrangement uses TRBV5-6 and TRBJ1-1; a weak D match, TRBD1 (5 bases). Trimming pared 2 bases from V and 8 bases from J, leaving 16 bases between. Looked up from germline, CDR1 is SGHDT and CDR2 is YYEEEE. The CDR3 runs 14 residues. CDR3 amino acids: CASSFRQPEGEAFF. The CDR3 region has the DNA TGTGCCAGCAGCTTCCGACAGCCGGAAGGGGAAGCTTTCTTT.

The chain combines TRBV6-1 with TRBJ1-6, with D hard to call. V was shortened by 4 bases and J by 10 bases, with 11 bases between the two germline ends. CDR1 MNHNS and CDR2 SASEGT come from the germline V gene. This CDR3 region has 13 residues. The DNA for the CDR3 is TGTGCCAGCAGTGTGGACGTCGGCTCACCCCTCCACTTT. This translates into CASSVDVGSPLHF.

This rearrangement joins TRBV5-4 to TRBJ2-3, with D possibly being TRBD1 (7 bases). Between the trimmed V and J ends, which lost 0 bases and 6 bases, there was a span of 11 bases. Per the germline V gene, CDR1 is SGHNT and CDR2 is YYREEE (reference sequence). The CDR3 is made up of 14 amino acids. The CDR3, as DNA: TGTGCCAGCAGCTTGGGGTCAGGGGGGGATACGCAGTATTTT. It codes for CASSLGSGGDTQYF.

In its sample, this clonotype was seen a few times. Here the CDR3 reads CASRSNGANTGELFF. For the CDR3, the DNA is TGTGCCAGCAGATCTAACGGCGCGAACACCGGGGAGCTGTTTTTT. The chain uses TRBV7-2 and TRBJ2-2; unclear D gene. The CDR3 contains 15 residues. V shed 6 bases and J shed 0 bases, with 11 bases lying between them. The germline V gene has CDR1 SGHTA and CDR2 FQGNSA.

The J gene is TRBJ2-3, the V gene TRBV3-1, with D uncertain. From germline, CDR1 is LGHDT and CDR2 YNNKEL (reference sequence). The CDR3 contains 12 residues. Trimming left V 4 bases short and J 8 bases short, with 10 bases between. The CDR3 bases are TGTGCCAGCAGCCCCCGCGAAGGTACGCAGTATTTT. Translated, it gives CASSPREGTQYF.

This chain uses TRBV12-3 or TRBV12-4 with TRBJ2-2; the D gene is possibly TRBD1 (6 bases). V was clipped by 1 base and J by 1 base, with 7 bases between them. The CDR3 covers 15 residues. CDR3: CASSLEGGNTGELFF. The CDR3 bases are TGTGCCAGCAGTTTAGAAGGGGGGAACACCGGGGAGCTGTTTTTT.

CDR3 nucleotide sequence: TGTGCCACCAGCCCGAGAGGGGCGTTGGGCTACACCTTC. Its translation: CATSPRGALGYTF. J is TRBJ1-2 and V is TRBV15; D is perhaps TRBD1 (5 bases). This CDR3 is 13 amino acids long. Per the germline V gene, CDR1 is LNHNV and CDR2 is YYDKDF (reference sequence). V lost 5 bases and J lost 8, with 15 bases in between.

This sequence joins TRBV21-1 and TRBJ2-7; the table's D call TRBD1 went unverified against the DNA. TRBV21-1 is assigned pseudogene status. The CDR3 has 16 amino acids. The CDR3 here is CASSKVTATGFSEQYV. For the CDR3, the DNA is TGTGCCAGCAGCAAAGTAACGGCGACAGGCTTCAGCGAGCAGTACGTC.

The chain employs TRBV18 and TRBJ1-1; D possibly corresponds to TRBD1 (5 bases). The CDR3 covers 15 residues. Germline assignment: CDR1 KGHSH and CDR2 LQKENI. V was shortened by 6 bases and J by 1 base, with 15 bases between the two germline ends. In DNA form, the CDR3 reads TGTGCCAGCTCGAACCAGGACGGGGGGAACACTGAAGCTTTCTTT. Translating gives CASSNQDGGNTEAFF.

The chain recombines TRBV5-1 with TRBJ1-4; the D gene is possibly TRBD1 (5 bases). The CDR3 has 14 amino acids. Trimming left V 9 bases short and J 6 bases short, with 18 bases between. Germline values: CDR1 SGHRS, CDR2 YFSETQ. The DNA of the CDR3 is TGCGCCACCGCTCCGGGAGCGGGACATGAAAAACTGTTTTTT. Translated, it gives CATAPGAGHEKLFF.

In its sample, this clonotype was seen a few times. The chain uses TRBV7-2 and TRBJ1-2; 10 bases match TRBD1. CDR1 is SGHTA, CDR2 FQGNSA, per germline. CDR3 length: 13 amino acids. V lost 5 bases to trimming and J lost 8 bases; unmatched junction nucleotides: 5. The CDR3 bases are TGTGCCAGCAGCCGTCGGGACAGGGGAGGCTACACCTTC. Translated, it gives CASSRRDRGGYTF.

The gene calls are TRBV20-1 and TRBJ1-5, with TRBD1 identical over 7 bases. CDR1 and CDR2 (germline): DFQATT, SNEGSKA (reference sequence). J lost 4 bases, V lost 5 bases, and 11 bases had no gene match. The CDR3 consists of 15 residues. CDR3 protein: CSASSGQMGNQPQHF. The CDR3 region has the DNA TGCAGTGCTTCTTCGGGACAGATGGGAAATCAGCCCCAGCATTTT.

V is TRBV19 and J is TRBJ1-1; TRBD1 aligns across 7 bases. Germline CDR1 is LNHDA and CDR2 is SQIVND (reference sequence). After removal of 6 bases from V and 0 bases from J, the junction contained 7 bases not matched to a gene. The CDR3 spans 15 residues. Written as DNA, the CDR3 is TGTGCCAGTAGAAACAGGGGAGGCATGAACACTGAAGCTTTCTTT. Its translation: CASRNRGGMNTEAFF.

This clonotype was recorded a few times. The V gene is TRBV7-9, the J gene TRBJ2-6; TRBD1 agrees at 7 bases. The V gene end was trimmed by 5 bases and the J gene end by 0 bases; junction bases not matched to a gene: 7. Germline V lookup: CDR1 SEHNR, CDR2 FQNEAQ (reference sequence). This CDR3 contains 17 residues. CDR3 region: CASSRTGEPSGANVLTF. The CDR3 DNA is TGTGCCAGCAGCCGAACAGGGGAACCCTCTGGGGCCAACGTCCTGACTTTC. Supplemented by reference TRBV7-9 and TRBJ2-6, the full variable domain reads DTGVSQNPRHKITKRGQNVTFRCDPISEHNRLYWYRQTLGQGPEFLTYFQNEAQLEKSRLLSDRFSAERPKGSFSTLEIQRTEQGDSAMYLCASSRTGEPSGANVLTFGAGSRLTVL.

J is TRBJ2-5 and V is TRBV15, with TRBD1 identical over 10 bases. V was clipped by 3 bases and J by 5 bases; unmatched bases: 6. The CDR3 covers 15 residues. The germline gives CDR1 LNHNV, CDR2 YYDKDF (reference sequence). CDR3 bases: TGTGCCACCAGCAGGAGGGACAGGGGAGACGAGACCCAGTACTTC. As protein: CATSRRDRGDETQYF.

This clonotype was counted between two and nine times. The V and J genes are TRBV5-1 and TRBJ2-5, with D perhaps matching TRBD1 (5 bases). The CDR3 consists of 15 residues. Germline lookup yields CDR1 SGHRS and CDR2 YFSETQ. The V end was cut by 3 bases, the J end by 4 bases, with 16 bases between. The CDR3 sequence is CASSSGAGIRETQYF. The DNA for the CDR3 is TGCGCCAGCAGCTCCGGTGCAGGGATCCGAGAGACCCAGTACTTC.

This clonotype was seen ten or more times. The V call is TRBV7-9, the J call TRBJ1-2, with D unclear. Germline-derived CDR1 and CDR2 are SEHNR and FQNEAQ (reference sequence). Between the trimmed V and J ends, which lost 5 bases and 5 bases, there was a span of 21 bases. The CDR3 runs to 16 residues. CDR3 residues: CASSHGGVAVEYGYTF. In DNA form, the CDR3 reads TGTGCCAGCAGCCACGGCGGCGTGGCGGTAGAATATGGCTACACCTTC.

Regarding this clonotype: Because the CDR3 is missing its conserved closing phenylalanine or tryptophan, this is likely a read error. The chain employs TRBV15 and TRBJ1-4, with TRBD1 identical over 8 bases. This CDR3 region has 15 residues. V was clipped by 5 bases and J by 7 bases; unmatched bases: 9. Germline-derived CDR1 and CDR2 are LNHNV and YYDKDF (reference sequence). CDR3 in DNA: TGTGCCACCAGCTCCGGAGGGACAGGTCGTGAAAAACTGTTTCTT. Translation gives CATSSGGTGREKLFL.